This T cell receptor (beta chain) was captured by sequencing in a study of Graves' ophthalmopathy and Graves' hyperthyroidism. Losses at the gene ends were 3 bases for V and 7 bases for J; bases not matched to a gene: 7. The germline CDR1 and CDR2 sequences are MNHNS and SASEGT. The CDR3 contains 15 residues. Amplified TCR beta CDR3 regions were obtained using RNA transcripts as template. RT-PCR with HTBI primers came first, then second-round multiplex PCR. TCRdb independently ran MiXCR on the multiplex PCR reads; one entry per CDR3 protein. The sample has some 390,000 distinct CDR3 sequences, approximately 20% seen once. This clonotype was seen repeatedly, ten times or more.

The chain couples TRBV6-1 to TRBJ2-2; 8 bases fit TRBD1. Sequencing was done on a sample of peripheral blood. The receptor's source is a woman between 18 and 29 years old with Graves' ophthalmopathy. The CDR3 bases are TGTGCCAGCAGTGATCAGGGGGCAGTGATCGGGGAGCTGTTTTTT. Protein: CASSDQGAVIGELFF.